These T cell receptor beta chains were read from a single sample in a study of T cell responses to AZD1222 COVID-19 vaccine. Profiled with immunoSEQ multiplex PCR; TCRdb holds only in-frame clones, not every one. In the table there are about 100,000 clones, about nine tenths of which are singletons. Sequenced material: peripheral blood, taken 28 days after the second AZD1222 dose. The receptors come from an adult who received the AZD1222 COVID-19 vaccine. CDR3s include the opening cysteine and the closing phenylalanine or tryptophan. A D gene is named only where the DNA matches it firmly. The listing skips clone size in some rows; elsewhere it reads once, few, many or a size class.

V: TRBV3-1/TRBV3-2; D: .; J: TRBJ2-3; size: once; DNA: TGTGCCAGCAGCCAAGATGAGGGTACAGATACGCAGTATTTT; CDR3: CASSQDEGTDTQYF
V: TRBV10-3; D: .; J: TRBJ1-3; size: few; DNA: TGTGCCATCGGAGGAGACTCTGGAAACACCATATATTTT; CDR3: CAIGGDSGNTIYF
V: TRBV5-1; D: TRBD1; J: TRBJ1-4; size: .; DNA: TGCGCCAGCAGCTTATGGGACAGTTTTGAAAAACTGTTTTTT; CDR3: CASSLWDSFEKLFF
V: TRBV30; D: .; J: TRBJ2-7; size: .; DNA: TGTGCCTGTAGGGGAGGGACAAGTGCCTACGAGCAGTACTTC; CDR3: CACRGGTSAYEQYF
V: TRBV16; D: TRBD1; J: TRBJ2-7; size: once; DNA: TGTGCCAGCAGCCCAATATGGAAGGGGGCTTTCGAGCAGTACTTC; CDR3: CASSPIWKGAFEQYF
V: TRBV7-8; D: .; J: TRBJ1-1; size: .; DNA: TGTGCCAGCACCATCTCCCGGGGGACTTCAGGGACCGCTGAAGCTTTCTTT; CDR3: CASTISRGTSGTAEAFF
V: TRBV19; D: TRBD1; J: TRBJ2-7; size: .; DNA: TGTGCCAGTAGCCGGACAGGGGGCCATCGCGAGCAGTACTTC; CDR3: CASSRTGGHREQYF
V: TRBV4-3; D: TRBD2; J: TRBJ2-1; size: .; DNA: TGCGCCAGCAGCCGAGGACTAGCGGAATACAATGAGCAGTTCTTC; CDR3: CASSRGLAEYNEQFF
V: TRBV10-3; D: TRBD1; J: TRBJ1-1; size: once; DNA: TGTGCCATCAGGAGACAGGGGAACACTGAAGCTTTCTTT; CDR3: CAIRRQGNTEAFF
V: TRBV6-5; D: TRBD2; J: TRBJ2-2; size: .; DNA: TGTGCCAGCAGTTATCGGCTAGCGGGAAACACCGGGGAGCTGTTTTTT; CDR3: CASSYRLAGNTGELFF
V: TRBV7-8; D: TRBD1; J: TRBJ2-7; size: .; DNA: TGTGCCAGCAGCTTAAGGACAGGGGGGACCTACGAGCAGTACTTC; CDR3: CASSLRTGGTYEQYF
V: TRBV20-1; D: .; J: TRBJ1-5; size: .; DNA: TGCAGTGCTAGTTTGGACGGTAATCAGCCCCAGCATTTT; CDR3: CSASLDGNQPQHF
V: TRBV19; D: .; J: TRBJ1-5; size: few; DNA: TGTGCCAGTAGTATAGTCTATAGCAATCAGCCCCAGCATTTT; CDR3: CASSIVYSNQPQHF
V: TRBV19; D: .; J: TRBJ1-5; size: .; DNA: TGTGCCAGTAGTAAACGGGAACCTAGCAATCAGCCCCAGCATTTT; CDR3: CASSKREPSNQPQHF
V: TRBV6-5; D: .; J: TRBJ1-5; size: .; DNA: TGTGCCGGTCAGGGTCCCGATCAGCCCCAGCATTTT; CDR3: CAGQGPDQPQHF
V: TRBV27; D: .; J: TRBJ1-5; size: .; DNA: TGTGCCAGCAGTTCCGCGGGTGCTGGCAATCAGCCCCAGCATTTT; CDR3: CASSSAGAGNQPQHF